This T cell receptor (beta chain) was identified during a study of T cell changes during pregnancy in multiple sclerosis. Germline V gives CDR1 MNHEY, CDR2 SMNVEV (reference sequence). V lost 6 bases to trimming and J lost 6 bases, with 14 bases between them. There are 13 residues in the CDR3. Assay: immunoSEQ multiplex PCR; the TCRdb copy retains only in-frame clones and omits some. In the table there are approximately 89,000 clones, around 94% of which are singletons. The V call is TRBV27, the J call TRBJ1-2; D is perhaps TRBD1 (6 bases). The clonotype originates from a female donor with multiple sclerosis, enrolled in a pregnancy study. The sequenced sample was peripheral blood, obtained in the third trimester of pregnancy. The CDR3 region has the DNA TGTGCCAGCAGCCTCCAGGGGTGGGATGGCTACACCTTC. This encodes CASSLQGWDGYTF.